This T cell receptor beta chain derives from a study of cytomegalovirus exposure and HLA in healthy donors. General study findings and limits: V- and J-gene trimming in TCR beta was tied to a missense DCLRE1C variant by an analysis performed later. In terms of immune exposure information, only CMV serostatus was available. On later analysis, the bulk of CMV-associated TCR beta chains appeared to be HLA-restricted.

A multiplex PCR was run with 60 Vbeta primers and 13 Jbeta primers. TCRdb's copy holds only in-frame clones and misses some; the assay was immunoSEQ multiplex PCR. The sample shows tens of thousands of clones, and 0.5% to 0.65% sits with its ten largest clones. The junction had 6 bases not matched to a gene; V was cut back by 2 bases and J by 3 bases. The CDR3 spans 15 residues. Germline values: CDR1 KGHSH, CDR2 LQKENI. With regard to this clone: The antigen remains undetermined.

While unrecorded immune exposures were likely, the donors were nominally healthy when sampled. The chain carries TRBV18 and TRBJ2-5; TRBD1 matches 7 bases. The sample consisted of PBMCs. The receptor was derived from a man between 45 and 60 years old in good health and CMV-seronegative. This chain's CDR3 is CASSPFTGDKETQYF. CDR3 in DNA: TGTGCCAGCTCACCATTCACAGGGGATAAAGAGACCCAGTACTTC.